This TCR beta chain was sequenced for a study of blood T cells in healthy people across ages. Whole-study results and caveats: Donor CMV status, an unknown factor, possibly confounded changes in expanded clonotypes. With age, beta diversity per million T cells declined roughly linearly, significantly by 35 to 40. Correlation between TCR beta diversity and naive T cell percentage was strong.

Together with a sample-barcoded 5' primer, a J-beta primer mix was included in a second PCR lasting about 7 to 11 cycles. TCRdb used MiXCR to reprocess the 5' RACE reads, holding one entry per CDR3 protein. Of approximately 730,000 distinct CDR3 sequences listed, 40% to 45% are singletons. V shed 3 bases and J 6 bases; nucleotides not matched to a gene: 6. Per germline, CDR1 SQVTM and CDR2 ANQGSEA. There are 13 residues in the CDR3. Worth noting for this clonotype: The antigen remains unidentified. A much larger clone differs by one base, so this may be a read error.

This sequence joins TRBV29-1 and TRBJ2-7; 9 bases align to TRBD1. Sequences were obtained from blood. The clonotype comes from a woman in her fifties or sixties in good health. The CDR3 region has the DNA TGCAGCGTTGAGGGACAGGGAGGGGGCGAGCAGTACTTC. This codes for CSVEGQGGGEQYF.